The entry below describes one T cell receptor (beta chain). The treatment: preoperative locoregional IRX-2 cytokine immunotherapy. Samples came from a phase Ib trial of preoperative locoregional IRX-2 cytokine immunotherapy. The data are from a study of preoperative IRX-2 immunotherapy in early breast cancer. TCRdb keeps only in-frame clones here, not all; method: immunoSEQ multiplex PCR. This table holds 35,000 to 40,000 clones, 65% to 90% found once. There are 16 residues in the CDR3. CDR1 and CDR2 from the germline V gene are SGHNT and YENEEA. The V and J ends lost 4 bases and 6 bases, in that order; junction bases with no gene match: 11.

The chain employs TRBV11-3 and TRBJ1-4, with 7 bases that match TRBD1. The source was lymph node tissue, collected after IRX-2 immunotherapy. This TCR was recovered from a human donor with breast cancer. The CDR3: CASSSSAGTVDEKLFF. The CDR3 DNA is TGTGCCAGCAGCTCCTCCGCCGGGACAGTGGATGAAAAACTGTTTTTT.